Shown below are 20 T cell receptor beta chains from a single sample sequenced in a study of cytomegalovirus exposure and HLA in healthy donors. Researchers ran the PCR with 60 Vbeta and 13 Jbeta primers. The protocol was immunoSEQ multiplex PCR, while the TCRdb copy is restricted to in-frame clones and leaves out a portion. This table has 150,000 to 200,000 clones, 65% to 90% appearing once. The source material was PBMCs. The receptor source for this set is a girl aged 2-10 years in good health and CMV-seropositive.

This clone occurred a few times. CDR3 loop: CASSSRENTEAFF. The CDR3 DNA sequence: TGTGCCAGCAGTTCTCGGGAGAACACTGAAGCTTTCTTT. J is TRBJ1-1 and V is TRBV27; D gene uncertain. The germline V and J ends were trimmed by 4 bases and 1 base, with 7 bases remaining between them. The germline V gene has CDR1 MNHEY and CDR2 SMNVEV (reference sequence). The CDR3 is made up of 13 amino acids.

The V call is TRBV25-1, the J call TRBJ1-6, with a tentative D call TRBD1 (5 bases). There are 14 residues in the CDR3. Trimming left V 7 bases short and J 6 bases short, with 13 bases between. Germline-derived CDR1 and CDR2 are MGHDK and SYGVNS. The CDR3 DNA follows: TGTGCCAGCACCGGCGTGGGGCTTAATTCACCCCTCCACTTT. Translated: CASTGVGLNSPLHF.

This clone has just one count. The V gene is TRBV9, the J gene TRBJ2-1, with 10 bases aligning to TRBD2. V was pared by 3 bases and J by 7 bases, with 22 bases of the junction left unmatched. The CDR3 spans 20 residues. Germline CDR1 reads SGDLS; CDR2 reads YYNGEE. The CDR3 coding sequence is TGTGCCAGCAGCGCAGAGGCCAGGGCCGGACCAGCGGGAGGGATGAATGAGCAGTTCTTC. It specifies CASSAEARAGPAGGMNEQFF.

The V and J genes are TRBV6-5 and TRBJ2-1; 8 bases are shared with TRBD1. Trimming removed 4 bases from V and 6 bases from J; junction bases left unmatched: 2. This CDR3 is 13 amino acids long. Germline CDR1 is MNHEY and CDR2 is SVGAGI. CDR3 DNA sequence: TGTGCCAGCAGTTCGACAGGGGCCAATGAGCAGTTCTTC. Its protein is CASSSTGANEQFF.

The rearrangement uses TRBV28 and TRBJ1-6; D is possibly TRBD1 (5 bases). V was trimmed by 3 bases and J by 10 bases, leaving 16 bases between them. Germline loops: CDR1 MDHEN, CDR2 SYDVKM. The CDR3 has 15 amino acids. The DNA for the CDR3 is TGTGCCAGCAGTTTGCTGAGGCAGGGCTACTCACCCCTCCACTTT. Translation gives CASSLLRQGYSPLHF.

The chain couples TRBV30 to TRBJ1-2; D is unresolved. V shed 3 bases and J shed 6 bases, with 11 bases lying between them. Germline-derived CDR1 and CDR2 are GTSNPN and SVGIG (reference sequence). This CDR3 has 12 amino acids. In DNA form, the CDR3 reads TGTGCCTGGAGCGACCAGAGGGATGGCTACACCTTC. Encoded protein: CAWSDQRDGYTF.

This clone was seen a handful of times. The CDR3 nucleotides read TGTGCCAGCTCACGAGAGGCTGGAAACACCATATATTTT. Translation: CASSREAGNTIYF. The chain combines TRBV18 with TRBJ1-3; D is unresolved. Germline CDR1 is KGHSH and CDR2 is LQKENI. Trimming cost V 4 bases and J 2 bases, with 6 bases left between them. The CDR3 runs 13 residues.

This clone showed up just once. This chain joins TRBV11-3 and TRBJ2-2; D unclear. V lost 1 base, J lost 6 bases, and 6 bases lay in between. The CDR3 covers 13 residues. The germline gives CDR1 SGHNT, CDR2 YENEEA. CDR3 nucleotide sequence: TGTGCCAGCAGCTTAGTGGCAGCCGGGGAGCTGTTTTTT. The encoded protein is CASSLVAAGELFF.

This sequence joins TRBV5-5 and TRBJ2-2; no reliable D call. Germline V gene data show CDR1 as SGHKS and CDR2 as YYEKEE (reference sequence). There are 14 residues in the CDR3. Deletions cut 0 bases from V and 1 base from J, with 4 bases between. CDR3 region: CASSLGGNTGELFF. For the CDR3, the DNA is TGTGCCAGCAGCTTGGGCGGGAACACCGGGGAGCTGTTTTTT. The whole variable domain, remainder taken from reference TRBV5-5 and TRBJ2-2, is DAGVTQSPTHLIKTRGQQVTLRCSPISGHKSVSWYQQVLGQGPQFIFQYYEKEERGRGNFPDRFSARQFPNYSSELNVNALLLGDSALYLCASSLGGNTGELFFGEGSRLTVL.

The chain is built from TRBV6-5 and TRBJ1-3; D is perhaps TRBD1 (6 bases). Trimming pared 8 bases from V and 1 base from J, leaving 12 bases between. This CDR3 is 14 amino acids long. The V gene's germline CDR1 is MNHEY and CDR2 SVGAGI. CDR3 in amino acids: CASRGATSGNTIYF. As DNA, the CDR3 is TGTGCCAGCCGGGGGGCTACTTCTGGAAACACCATATATTTT.

V is TRBV9 and J is TRBJ1-2, with D perhaps TRBD1 (6 bases). Germline CDR1 reads SGDLS; CDR2 reads YYNGEE. This CDR3 has 12 amino acids. Trimming took off 5 bases at V and 8 bases at J, with 13 bases between the two ends. The CDR3 nucleotides are TGTGCCAGCAGAGCAACAGGGCAAGGCTACACCTTC. It specifies CASRATGQGYTF.

The CDR3 loop is CASSPHGLAETQYF. CDR3 DNA sequence: TGTGCCAGCAGCCCGCATGGGCTAGCGGAGACCCAGTACTTC. This sequence joins TRBV9 and TRBJ2-5; a weak D match, TRBD2 (6 bases). The CDR3 sequence is 14 residues long. Germline CDR1 is SGDLS and CDR2 is YYNGEE. V lost 4 bases to trimming and J lost 5 bases, with 15 bases between them.

V usage is TRBV5-1 and J usage is TRBJ1-1, with 9 nucleotides matching TRBD1. V shed 0 bases and J 10 bases; nucleotides not matched to a gene: 10. From germline, CDR1 is SGHRS and CDR2 YFSETQ. The CDR3 sequence is 15 residues long. The CDR3 sequence: CASSLVRQGVSGAFF. The CDR3 DNA sequence: TGCGCCAGCAGCTTGGTTCGACAGGGGGTTTCTGGAGCTTTCTTT.

This clone showed up just a few times. CDR3 protein: CASSQGRAGRRNQPQHF. DNA of the CDR3: TGCGCCAGCAGCCAAGGGAGGGCGGGAAGAAGGAATCAGCCCCAGCATTTT. This rearrangement joins TRBV4-1 to TRBJ1-5; D is unclear. Germline V lookup: CDR1 MGHRA, CDR2 YSYEKL. V lost 1 base, J lost 4 bases, and 17 bases lay in between. The CDR3 consists of 17 residues.

Of note for this clone: This likely comes from a read error, as the CDR3 has no conserved phenylalanine or tryptophan at its end. The gene calls are TRBV5-1 and TRBJ1-1; 12 bases are a match to TRBD1. Germline CDR1 reads SGHRS; CDR2 reads YFSETQ. The length of the CDR3 is 14 residues. The V gene end was trimmed by 4 bases and the J gene end by 8 bases; junction bases not matched to a gene: 6. The CDR3 DNA sequence: TGCGCCAGCAGCCTGGGACAGGGGGCTCAAGAAGCTTTCGTT. Its translation is CASSLGQGAQEAFV.

The CDR3 nucleotides read TGCAGCGGCGGACAGGGGAACTTCCCTAATGAAAAACTGTTTTTT. This codes for CSGGQGNFPNEKLFF. The gene calls are TRBV29-1 and TRBJ1-4, with 9 bases fitting TRBD1. The junction had 9 bases not matched to a gene; V was cut back by 7 bases and J by 3 bases. This CDR3 spans 15 amino acids. Germline assignment: CDR1 SQVTM and CDR2 ANQGSEA.

V gene TRBV10-2 combines with J gene TRBJ2-2, with TRBD1 matching over 8 bases. The germline V gene encodes CDR1 WSHSY and CDR2 SAAADI. The CDR3 spans 14 residues. V shed 7 bases, J shed 5 bases, and the junction held 6 bases outside the gene matches. The CDR3 bases are TGCGCCAGCAAAGGACAGGGTAGGACCGGGGAGCTGTTTTTT. Its translation: CASKGQGRTGELFF.

J is TRBJ2-7 and V is TRBV30; a weak D match, TRBD1 (6 bases). The CDR3 runs 12 residues. The V end lost 8 bases, the J end lost 2 bases, and 13 bases lay between the germline ends. CDR1 is GTSNPN, CDR2 SVGIG, per germline (reference sequence). The CDR3 DNA follows: TGTGCCGGTGGGGGCAGGACCTACGAGCAGTACTTC. Protein sequence: CAGGGRTYEQYF.

V is TRBV9 and J is TRBJ2-5; D is unresolved. Germline V gives CDR1 SGDLS, CDR2 YYNGEE. The ends were cut back, 3 bases at V and 2 bases at J, with 2 bases in the middle. CDR3 length: 11 amino acids. CDR3 in DNA: TGTGCCAGCAGCGCACAAGAGACCCAGTACTTC. Protein sequence: CASSAQETQYF.

This chain uses TRBV28 with TRBJ2-5; TRBD2 matches 7 bases. There are 15 residues in the CDR3. The trim removed 2 bases at V and 0 bases at J, leaving 3 bases unmatched. The germline V gene has CDR1 MDHEN and CDR2 SYDVKM. CDR3: CASSLLAENQETQYF. In DNA form, the CDR3 reads TGTGCCAGCAGTTTACTAGCGGAGAACCAAGAGACCCAGTACTTC.